This T cell receptor beta chain was obtained from a study of T cell responses to AZD1222 COVID-19 vaccine. Study-level background: Second doses at about 4 or about 12 weeks were pooled.

Data came from immunoSEQ multiplex PCR; TCRdb stores just in-frame clones and leaves some out. Of about 94,000 clones in the sample, approximately 90% were seen once. The CDR3 has 13 residues. CDR1 LNHNV and CDR2 YYDKDF come from the germline V gene (reference sequence). V was shortened by 8 bases and J by 2 bases, with 10 bases between the two germline ends. In the case of this clone: Antigen unknown.

Study outcomes and limitations: Mapped onto spike, vaccine-associated CD4 TCRs spanned it and were dominant at 160-218 and 743-854. Only 6 or 7 AZD1222 recipients tested seropositive at baseline. White British donors predominated, females outnumbered males, and clonal diversity was possibly underestimated.

The rearrangement uses TRBV15 and TRBJ1-3, with D possibly matching TRBD1 (5 bases). This clonotype was sampled from an adult in good health. This specimen was peripheral blood, taken on day 0 of AZD1222 vaccination. This CDR3 reads CATQGSPGNTIYF. The CDR3 DNA is TGTGCCACCCAGGGATCGCCTGGAAACACCATATATTTT.